This TCR beta chain was obtained from a study of T cells in localized non-small cell lung cancer. Germline V gives CDR1 SGHVS, CDR2 FQNEAQ. Trimming took 4 bases from V and 2 from J; bases not matched to a gene: 3. The CDR3 sequence is 15 residues long. Some clones are missing from TCRdb's copy, which holds only in-frame ones; the method was immunoSEQ multiplex PCR. The table records tens of thousands of clones, around 93% of them present only once. The chain uses TRBV7-8 and TRBJ2-7; 12 nucleotides align to TRBD1. The sequence was obtained from a female donor of 60 years or more with stage I lung adenocarcinoma. The sequencing here drew on peripheral blood, taken before any cancer treatment. The CDR3 sequence: CASSSGTGGPYEQYF. The DNA for the CDR3 is TGTGCCAGCAGCTCCGGGACAGGGGGCCCCTACGAGCAGTACTTC.